Listed below are T cell receptor beta chains from one sample, sequenced in a study of T cells after yellow fever vaccination. TCRdb ran MiXCR on the 5' RACE reads and lists one entry per CDR3 protein. The sample has under 150,000 distinct CDR3 sequences, roughly 15% seen once. The sequences come from CD8+ T cells sorted from PBMCs, collected 5 days after the yellow fever booster vaccination. The receptors shown here come from a man younger than 30 who received the YFV17D yellow fever vaccine. CDR3s include the opening cysteine and the closing phenylalanine or tryptophan. A D gene is named only where the DNA matches it firmly. Clone size is shown for a subset of rows, as once, few, many or a class of expanded clone.

many,TRBJ2-1,TRBD2,TRBV7-8,TGTGCCAGCAGCTTAGAAAGCGGGGGACCCCTTGGTGAGCAGTTCTTC,CASSLESGGPLGEQFF
-,TRBJ2-3,TRBD2,TRBV4-1,TGCGCCAGCAGCCAAGAGGCGGGGGGACCCGCGTATTTT,CASSQEAGGPAYF
-,TRBJ1-5,TRBD1,TRBV12-3/TRBV12-4,TGTGCCAGCAGTCTTTGGGACAGGGAGCAGCCCCAGCATTTT,CASSLWDREQPQHF
-,TRBJ2-2,-,TRBV28,TGTGCCAGCAGTTCAACAGAGGTTCCCGGGGAGCTGTTTTTT,CASSSTEVPGELFF
-,TRBJ2-7,-,TRBV9,TGTGCCAGCAGCGTAGAGGGGTTCAACTACGAGCAGTACTTC,CASSVEGFNYEQYF
many,TRBJ2-1,-,TRBV14,TGTGCCAGCAGCGCCCGAGCCGCTAGCTACTCCTACAATGAGCAGTTCTTC,CASSARAASYSYNEQFF
few,TRBJ1-3,-,TRBV20-1,TGCAGTTCGTTGGATCCTGGGCGCTCTGGAAACACCATATATTTT,CSSLDPGRSGNTIYF
-,TRBJ2-3,TRBD1,TRBV12-3/TRBV12-4,TGTGCCAGCACCGACGGACAGGGAGCAGATACGCAGTATTTT,CASTDGQGADTQYF
-,TRBJ1-1,TRBD1,TRBV12-3/TRBV12-4,TGTGCCAGCAGCCAAGACAGGGTGAGGAACACTGAAGCTTTCTTT,CASSQDRVRNTEAFF
-,TRBJ2-7,-,TRBV20-1,TGCAGTGCTAGTTACGGGGGTGATTGGAGCGAGCAGTACTTC,CSASYGGDWSEQYF